This T cell receptor (beta chain) was identified during a study of radiotherapy plus CTLA-4 blockade in lung cancer. In the study overall: Objective responses were seen in 18% of patients, disease control in about 30%.

The protocol was immunoSEQ multiplex PCR, while the TCRdb copy is restricted to in-frame clones and leaves out a portion. The profile shows more than 95,000 clones, approximately 84% of them singletons. Those with chemo-refractory metastatic non-small-cell lung cancer were treated with focal radiation combined with CTLA-4 blockade using ipilimumab. CDR1 and CDR2 (germline): MNHEY, SVGAGI. The CDR3 is made up of 14 amino acids. V lost 2 bases, J lost 1 base, and 8 bases lay in between. Study results and limitations: Increased serum interferon-beta after radiation also reportedly predicted response strongly. In blood, tumor-derived TCR clones expanded after radiotherapy plus ipilimumab.

Note on this clone: The antigen is not known.

The receptor was derived from a human donor with non-small cell lung cancer who had a partial response to radiotherapy plus ipilimumab. The chain has TRBV6-5 and TRBJ1-1; D perhaps matches TRBD1 (5 bases). The sequencing used peripheral blood, collected from a patient treated with radiotherapy plus ipilimumab. The CDR3 DNA sequence: TGTGCCAGCAGTTACACAACAGGGAACACTGAAGCTTTCTTT. This codes for CASSYTTGNTEAFF.